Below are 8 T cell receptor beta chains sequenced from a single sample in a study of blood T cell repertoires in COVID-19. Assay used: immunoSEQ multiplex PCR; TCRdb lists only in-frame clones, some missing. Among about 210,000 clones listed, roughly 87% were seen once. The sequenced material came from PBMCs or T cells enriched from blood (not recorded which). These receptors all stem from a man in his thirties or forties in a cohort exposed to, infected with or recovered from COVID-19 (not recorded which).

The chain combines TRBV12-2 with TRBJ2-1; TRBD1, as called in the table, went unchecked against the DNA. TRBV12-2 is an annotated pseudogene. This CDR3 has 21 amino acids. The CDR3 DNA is TGTGCAAGTCGCGCAACCCGGGACAGGGGGCCCGGGACTAGCTCCTACAATGAGCAGTTCTTC. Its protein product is CASRATRDRGPGTSSYNEQFF.

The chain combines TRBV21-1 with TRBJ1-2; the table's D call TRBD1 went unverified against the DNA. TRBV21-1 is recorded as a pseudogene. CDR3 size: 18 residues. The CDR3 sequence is CASSKRQGTTLKNYGYTF. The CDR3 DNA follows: TGTGCCAGCAGCAAACGCCAGGGGACAACACTAAAAAACTATGGCTACACCTTC.

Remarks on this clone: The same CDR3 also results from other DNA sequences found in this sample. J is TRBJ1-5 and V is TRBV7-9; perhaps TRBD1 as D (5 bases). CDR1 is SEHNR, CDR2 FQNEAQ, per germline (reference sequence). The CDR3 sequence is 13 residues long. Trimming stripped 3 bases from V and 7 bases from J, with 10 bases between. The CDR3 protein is CASSFQGGQPQHF. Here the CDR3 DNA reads TGTGCCAGCAGCTTCCAGGGCGGCCAGCCCCAGCATTTT.

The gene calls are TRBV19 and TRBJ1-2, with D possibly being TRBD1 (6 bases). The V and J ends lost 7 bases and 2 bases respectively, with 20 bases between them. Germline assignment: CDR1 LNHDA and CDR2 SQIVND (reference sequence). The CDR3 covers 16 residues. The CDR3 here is CASTPTGSGANYGYTF. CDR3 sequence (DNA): TGTGCCAGTACCCCGACGGGCTCAGGGGCCAACTATGGCTACACCTTC.

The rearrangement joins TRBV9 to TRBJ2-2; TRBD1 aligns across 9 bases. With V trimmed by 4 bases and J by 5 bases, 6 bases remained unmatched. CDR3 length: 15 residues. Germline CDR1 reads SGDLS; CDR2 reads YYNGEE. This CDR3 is CASSLGTGTTGELFF. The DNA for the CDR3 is TGTGCCAGCAGCCTCGGGACAGGGACGACCGGGGAGCTGTTTTTT.

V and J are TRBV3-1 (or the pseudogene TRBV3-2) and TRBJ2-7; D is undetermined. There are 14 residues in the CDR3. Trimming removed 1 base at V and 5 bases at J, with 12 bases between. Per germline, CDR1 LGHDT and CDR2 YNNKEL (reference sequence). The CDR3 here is CASSQVGRGDEQYF. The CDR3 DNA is TGTGCCAGCAGCCAAGTGGGTAGAGGTGACGAGCAGTACTTC.

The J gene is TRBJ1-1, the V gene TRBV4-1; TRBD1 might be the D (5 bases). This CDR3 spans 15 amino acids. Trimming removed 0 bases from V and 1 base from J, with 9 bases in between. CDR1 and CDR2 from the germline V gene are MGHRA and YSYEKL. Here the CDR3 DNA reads TGCGCCAGCAGCCAAGAACGGGGGAGGAACACTGAAGCTTTCTTT. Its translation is CASSQERGRNTEAFF.

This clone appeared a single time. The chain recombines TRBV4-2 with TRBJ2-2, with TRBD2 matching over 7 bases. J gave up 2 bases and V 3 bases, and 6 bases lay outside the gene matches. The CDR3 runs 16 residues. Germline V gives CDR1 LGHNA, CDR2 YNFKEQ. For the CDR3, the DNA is TGTGCCAGCAGCCAGGAAGCGGGGCACAACACCGGGGAGCTGTTTTTT. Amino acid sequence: CASSQEAGHNTGELFF.